One and the same sample provided the 5 T cell receptor beta chains below, sequenced in a study of response to subunit inactivated influenza vaccine. In TCRdb, the RT-PCR reads were re-called with MiXCR into one record per CDR3 protein. The sample has under 850,000 distinct CDR3 sequences, less than 20% seen once. Sequences were derived from PBMCs from blood, sampled around 5 days after vaccination. These receptors originate from a man between 50 and 59 years old who received an inactivated influenza vaccine.

The V and J genes are TRBV5-5 and TRBJ2-1; 7 nucleotides align to TRBD2. The CDR3 covers 14 residues. The J segment lost 7 bases and the V segment lost 0 bases, leaving 4 bases of the junction unmatched. Germline V lookup: CDR1 SGHKS, CDR2 YYEKEE (reference sequence). The CDR3 DNA reads TGTGCCAGCAGCTTGGGACCAGCGGGGAATGAGCAGTTCTTC. It yields the protein CASSLGPAGNEQFF. The full variable domain, its missing parts supplied by reference TRBV5-5 and TRBJ2-1, is DAGVTQSPTHLIKTRGQQVTLRCSPISGHKSVSWYQQVLGQGPQFIFQYYEKEERGRGNFPDRFSARQFPNYSSELNVNALLLGDSALYLCASSLGPAGNEQFFGPGTRLTVL.

The V call is TRBV12-3 or TRBV12-4, the J call TRBJ1-1; 7 positions match TRBD1. The CDR3 covers 16 residues. V trimming: 1 base; J trimming: 5 bases; junction bases outside the gene matches: 10. The CDR3 nucleotides read TGTGCCAGCAGTTTAGGACAGGGAGGAGGGGGTACTGAAGCTTTCTTT. It yields the protein CASSLGQGGGGTEAFF.

This rearrangement joins TRBV6-5 to TRBJ2-1, with TRBD1 matching over 7 bases. The CDR3 totals 14 residues. Germline trimming cut 2 bases from V and 5 bases from J; bases unmatched to any gene: 3. In germline, CDR1 is MNHEY, CDR2 SVGAGI. CDR3 nucleotide sequence: TGTGCCAGCAGTTACGGTCAGGGGGACAATGAGCAGTTCTTC. As protein: CASSYGQGDNEQFF.

This sequence joins TRBV4-3 and TRBJ2-7; no clear D gene. The CDR3 totals 15 residues. CDR1 is LGHNA, CDR2 YSLEER, per germline. V was cut by 0 bases and J by 3 bases, with 12 bases left in between. CDR3 coding DNA: TGCGCCAGCAGCCAAGAGGACCGGAAGAACTACGAGCAGTACTTC. Its protein product is CASSQEDRKNYEQYF.

The chain employs TRBV20-1 and TRBJ1-2; D gene unclear. Germline loops: CDR1 DFQATT, CDR2 SNEGSKA (reference sequence). Trimming shortened V by 1 base and J by 1 base, and 13 bases separated the two germline ends. CDR3 length: 15 amino acids. The CDR3 reads CSARVSSRSNYGYTF. The CDR3 coding sequence is TGCAGTGCTAGAGTTAGCAGCAGGAGTAACTATGGCTACACCTTC.